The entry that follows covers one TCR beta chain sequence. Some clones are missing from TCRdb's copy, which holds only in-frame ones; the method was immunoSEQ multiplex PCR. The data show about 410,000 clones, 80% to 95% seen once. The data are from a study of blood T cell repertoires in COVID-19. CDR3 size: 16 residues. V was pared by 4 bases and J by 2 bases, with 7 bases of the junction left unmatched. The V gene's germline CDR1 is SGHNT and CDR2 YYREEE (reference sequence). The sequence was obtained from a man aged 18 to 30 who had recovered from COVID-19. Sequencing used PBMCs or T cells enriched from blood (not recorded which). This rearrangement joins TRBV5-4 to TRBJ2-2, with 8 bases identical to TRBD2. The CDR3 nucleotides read TGTGCCAGCAGCCGGAGCGGGGGCCGAAACACCGGGGAGCTGTTTTTT. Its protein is CASSRSGGRNTGELFF.